The following is a T cell receptor (beta chain) sequence with its context. Its antigen is unidentified. The data were taken from a study of cytomegalovirus exposure and HLA in healthy donors. Study in general: Researchers previously reported finding 100 million or so unique TCR beta sequences from about 200 million T cells. Within the Caucasian-associated ancestry cluster were roughly 81% of the approximately 400 genotyped donors. Study observations and caveats: For TCR beta chains, V- and J-gene trimming was later linked to a missense DCLRE1C variant. Using the classifier, cytomegalovirus status was reportedly diagnosed with high specificity and sensitivity.

PCR primers comprised 60 Vbeta and 13 Jbeta primers. Clones were sequenced by immunoSEQ multiplex PCR, and TCRdb holds only the in-frame ones, with some missing. Seen here are 95,000 to 150,000 clones, about 82% observed once, and the top ten hold less than 2.5%. V lost 6 bases to trimming and J lost 5 bases; unmatched junction nucleotides: 4. The germline CDR1 and CDR2 sequences are MDHEN and SYDVKM. CDR3 size: 14 residues. The receptor comes from a man aged 50 to 60 in good health and CMV-seronegative. This chain connects TRBV28 to TRBJ2-5; 12 bases are shared with TRBD2. Material: PBMCs. The CDR3 protein is CASSSLAGGETQYF. CDR3 sequence (DNA): TGTGCCAGCAGCTCTCTAGCGGGGGGGGAGACCCAGTACTTC.